The 15 T cell receptor beta chains below come from one sample, sequenced in a study of blood T cell repertoires in COVID-19. Method: immunoSEQ multiplex PCR; TCRdb's copy keeps in-frame clones and lacks some. The table lists over 150,000 clones, around 79% of them singletons. Sequencing was carried out using peripheral blood. These receptors were taken from a woman between 50 and 59 years old with acute or convalescent COVID-19.

V is TRBV5-5 and J is TRBJ2-7; TRBD2 aligns across 15 bases. With 2 bases clipped from V and 7 bases from J, the junction kept 7 bases outside the gene matches. Germline loops: CDR1 SGHKS, CDR2 YYEKEE (reference sequence). The CDR3 is 16 amino acids. The CDR3: CASSFRTSGRAEEQYF. CDR3 nucleotides: TGTGCCAGCAGCTTCCGGACTAGCGGGAGGGCGGAAGAGCAGTACTTC.

The CDR3 bases are TGTGCCCCGGCGGCTAGCGGGAACACAGATACGCAGTATTTT. Amino acids: CAPAASGNTDTQYF. V gene TRBV7-9 combines with J gene TRBJ2-3; 9 positions agree with TRBD2. The CDR3 covers 14 residues. Germline V lookup: CDR1 SEHNR, CDR2 FQNEAQ (reference sequence). V was clipped by 11 bases and J by 2 bases; unmatched bases: 8. Variable domain in full (rest from reference TRBV7-9 and TRBJ2-3): DTGVSQNPRHKITKRGQNVTFRCDPISEHNRLYWYRQTLGQGPEFLTYFQNEAQLEKSRLLSDRFSAERPKGSFSTLEIQRTEQGDSAMYLCAPAASGNTDTQYFGPGTRLTVL.

This chain links TRBV20-1 with TRBJ1-1; 7 nucleotides match TRBD1. The germline V gene has CDR1 DFQATT and CDR2 SNEGSKA (reference sequence). V was pared by 3 bases and J by 0 bases, with 7 bases of the junction left unmatched. This CDR3 has 15 amino acids. The CDR3 sequence is CSASGGQLLNTEAFF. The CDR3 DNA follows: TGCAGTGCTAGTGGGGGACAGCTTTTGAACACTGAAGCTTTCTTT.

This clone was counted only a few times. This chain connects TRBV25-1 to TRBJ1-6; TRBD1 matches 9 bases. With V trimmed by 6 bases and J by 9 bases, 6 bases remained unmatched. Germline V gives CDR1 MGHDK, CDR2 SYGVNS. The CDR3 contains 14 residues. CDR3 coding DNA: TGTGCCAGCAGGAGGACAGGGGACGGTTCACCCCTCCACTTT. It yields the protein CASRRTGDGSPLHF. Combining the CDR3 with reference TRBV25-1 and TRBJ1-6 gives the whole variable domain EADIYQTPRYLVIGTGKKITLECSQTMGHDKMYWYQQDPGMELHLIHYSYGVNSTEKGDLSSESTVSRIRTEHFPLTLESARPSHTSQYLCASRRTGDGSPLHFGNGTRLTVT.

This chain links TRBV28 with TRBJ2-1; 10 nucleotides line up with TRBD2. There are 15 residues in the CDR3. V trimming: 3 bases; J trimming: 7 bases; junction bases outside the gene matches: 6. Germline-derived CDR1 and CDR2 are MDHEN and SYDVKM. The CDR3 is CASSFTSGAYNEQFF. The CDR3, as DNA: TGTGCCAGCAGTTTCACTAGCGGGGCTTATAATGAGCAGTTCTTC.

This clone was recorded once. The rearrangement joins TRBV19 to TRBJ2-7, with D unresolved. V shed 2 bases and J shed 2 bases, with 10 bases lying between them. The CDR3 extends over 14 amino acids. CDR1 is LNHDA and CDR2 is SQIVND in the germline V gene (reference sequence). The CDR3 bases are TGTGCCAGTAGTATAAGTCAGTCAGCCTACGAGCAGTACTTC. Encoded protein: CASSISQSAYEQYF.

This clone has just one count. The chain joins TRBV6-5 to TRBJ2-2, with 11 bases aligning to TRBD1. This CDR3 has 14 amino acids. The V segment lost 4 bases and the J segment 7 bases; nucleotides outside the gene matches: 2. Germline values: CDR1 MNHEY, CDR2 SVGAGI. The CDR3 bases are TGTGCCAGCAGTTGGACAGGGGGCCACGGGGAGCTGTTTTTT. Translating it yields CASSWTGGHGELFF.

The V and J genes are TRBV10-1 and TRBJ1-1; 8 positions agree with TRBD1. The junction had 7 bases not matched to a gene; V was cut back by 4 bases and J by 6 bases. Germline CDR1 WNHNN, CDR2 SYGVQD (reference sequence). The CDR3 spans 14 residues. The CDR3 DNA reads as TGCGCCAGCAGTGCCGGACAGGGAGGGGCTGAAGCTTTCTTT. This translates into CASSAGQGGAEAFF.

This chain joins TRBV12-5 and TRBJ1-2; 8 bases match TRBD1. Per germline, CDR1 LGHNT and CDR2 FRNRAP. The V gene end was trimmed by 2 bases and the J gene end by 8 bases; junction bases not matched to a gene: 13. The CDR3 spans 16 residues. The CDR3 is CASGLSRGQDFRGYTF. In DNA, the CDR3 is TGTGCTAGTGGTTTGTCAAGGGGACAGGATTTTCGGGGCTACACCTTC. Variable domain in full (rest from reference TRBV12-5 and TRBJ1-2): DARVTQTPRHKVTEMGQEVTMRCQPILGHNTVFWYRQTMMQGLELLAYFRNRAPLDDSGMPKDRFSAEMPDATLATLKIQPSEPRDSAVYFCASGLSRGQDFRGYTFGSGTRLTVV.

J is TRBJ1-5 and V is TRBV18; D remains ambiguous. CDR1 and CDR2 (germline): KGHSH, LQKENI. V dropped 6 bases and J dropped 6 bases, with 15 bases sitting between them. The CDR3 contains 14 residues. The CDR3 region is CASSSSNGGQPQHF. The CDR3, as DNA: TGTGCCAGCTCCTCGTCTAACGGTGGTCAGCCCCAGCATTTT.

The chain joins TRBV9 to TRBJ1-1; D is unresolved. The CDR3 sequence is 13 residues long. The germline gives CDR1 SGDLS, CDR2 YYNGEE. Trimming removed 0 bases from V and 1 base from J, with 4 bases in between. CDR3 sequence reads: CASSVARNTEAFF. The CDR3 DNA is TGTGCCAGCAGCGTAGCTAGGAACACTGAAGCTTTCTTT. The variable domain in full, with the rest retrieved from reference TRBV9 and TRBJ1-1, is DSGVTQTPKHLITATGQRVTLRCSPRSGDLSVYWYQQSLDQGLQFLIQYYNGEERAKGNILERFSAQQFPDLHSELNLSSLELGDSALYFCASSVARNTEAFFGQGTRLTVV.

The rearrangement joins TRBV5-1 to TRBJ2-2; D is possibly TRBD2 (5 bases). The germline V and J ends were trimmed by 0 bases and 3 bases, with 9 bases remaining between them. Germline CDR1 SGHRS, CDR2 YFSETQ. The CDR3 is made up of 15 amino acids. As DNA, the CDR3 is TGCGCCAGCAGCTTGGGGACGGGGTACACCGGGGAGCTGTTTTTT. This translates into CASSLGTGYTGELFF.

This clone was observed a single time. The rearrangement uses TRBV10-3 and TRBJ2-7; 7 nucleotides match TRBD2. The ends lost 4 bases at V and 6 bases at J; junction bases unmatched: 9. The CDR3 length is 14 residues. Germline V gene lookup returns CDR1 ENHRY and CDR2 SYGVKD. CDR3 nucleotides: TGTGCCATCAGTGGCTACGGGAGGACTATCGAGCAGTACTTC. It encodes CAISGYGRTIEQYF.

This clone has a single count. The V gene is TRBV6-5, the J gene TRBJ1-2, with TRBD1 matching 8 bases. Germline CDR1 and CDR2: MNHEY and SVGAGI. This CDR3 spans 13 amino acids. The V gene end was trimmed by 3 bases and the J gene end by 8 bases; junction bases not matched to a gene: 5. CDR3 sequence reads: CASSYAQGGGYTF. As DNA, the CDR3 is TGTGCCAGCAGTTATGCACAGGGGGGAGGCTACACCTTC.

This clone was seen just once. J is TRBJ1-1 and V is TRBV25-1; maybe TRBD1 (6 bases). This CDR3 comprises 13 residues. Germline CDR1 MGHDK, CDR2 SYGVNS. Trimming removed 6 bases from V and 7 bases from J, with 15 bases in between. This CDR3 reads CASREGGGREAFF. CDR3 nucleotides: TGTGCCAGCAGGGAAGGGGGAGGTCGTGAAGCTTTCTTT.